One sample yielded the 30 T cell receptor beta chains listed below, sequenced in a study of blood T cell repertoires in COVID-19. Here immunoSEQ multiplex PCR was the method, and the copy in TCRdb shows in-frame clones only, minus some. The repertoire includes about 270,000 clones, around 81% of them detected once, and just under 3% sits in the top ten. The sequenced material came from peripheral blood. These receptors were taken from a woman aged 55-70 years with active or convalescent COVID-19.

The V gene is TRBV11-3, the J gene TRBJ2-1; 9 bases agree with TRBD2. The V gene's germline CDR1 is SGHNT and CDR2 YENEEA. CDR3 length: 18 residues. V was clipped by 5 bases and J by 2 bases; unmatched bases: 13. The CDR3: CASSNRAGGPSAYNEQFF. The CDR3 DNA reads TGTGCCAGCAGCAATCGGGCGGGGGGGCCCAGTGCCTACAATGAGCAGTTCTTC.

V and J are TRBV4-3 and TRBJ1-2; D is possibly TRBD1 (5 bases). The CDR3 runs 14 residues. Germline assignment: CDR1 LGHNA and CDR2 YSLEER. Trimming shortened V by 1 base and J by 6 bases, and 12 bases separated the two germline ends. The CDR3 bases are TGCGCCAGCAGCCAAGTCCAGGGAGGAAATGGCTACACCTTC. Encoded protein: CASSQVQGGNGYTF.

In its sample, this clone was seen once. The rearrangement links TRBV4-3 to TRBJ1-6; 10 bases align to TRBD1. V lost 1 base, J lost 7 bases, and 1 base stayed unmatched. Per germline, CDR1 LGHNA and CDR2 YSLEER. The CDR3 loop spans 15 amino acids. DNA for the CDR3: TGCGCCAGCAGCCAAGGACAGGGGGCCAATTCACCCCTCCACTTT. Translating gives CASSQGQGANSPLHF.

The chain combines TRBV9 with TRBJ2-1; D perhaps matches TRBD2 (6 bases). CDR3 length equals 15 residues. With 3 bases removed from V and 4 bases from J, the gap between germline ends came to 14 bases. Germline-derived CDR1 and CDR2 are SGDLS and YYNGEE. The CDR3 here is CASSAMGGRYNEQFF. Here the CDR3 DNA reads TGTGCCAGCAGCGCGATGGGAGGACGATACAATGAGCAGTTCTTC.

As DNA, the CDR3 is TGCGCCAGCAGCTTGGGGCAGGCTCACTCTGGAAACACCATATATTTT. Its translation: CASSLGQAHSGNTIYF. The chain is built from TRBV5-1 and TRBJ1-3; no reliable D call. V gave up 0 bases and J gave up 0 bases, with 10 bases separating them. There are 16 residues in the CDR3. Germline-derived CDR1 and CDR2 are SGHRS and YFSETQ.

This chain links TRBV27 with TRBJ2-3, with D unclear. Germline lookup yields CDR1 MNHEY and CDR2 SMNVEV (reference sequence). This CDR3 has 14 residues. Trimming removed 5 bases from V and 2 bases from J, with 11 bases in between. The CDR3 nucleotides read TGTGCCAGCAGTCCCTTGGCCATCACAGATACGCAGTATTTT. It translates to CASSPLAITDTQYF.

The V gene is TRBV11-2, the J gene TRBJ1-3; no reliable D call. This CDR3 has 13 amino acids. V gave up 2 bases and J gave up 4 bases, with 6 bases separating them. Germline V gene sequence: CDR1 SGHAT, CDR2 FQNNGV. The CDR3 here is CASSLRGGNTIYF. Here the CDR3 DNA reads TGTGCCAGCAGCTTAAGAGGGGGAAACACCATATATTTT.

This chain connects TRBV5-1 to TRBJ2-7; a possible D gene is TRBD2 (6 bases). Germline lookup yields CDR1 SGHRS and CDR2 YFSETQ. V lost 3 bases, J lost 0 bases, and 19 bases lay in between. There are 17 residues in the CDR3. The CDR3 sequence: CASSSQPGGGASYEQYF. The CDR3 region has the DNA TGCGCCAGCAGCTCGCAGCCCGGAGGAGGGGCCTCCTACGAGCAGTACTTC.

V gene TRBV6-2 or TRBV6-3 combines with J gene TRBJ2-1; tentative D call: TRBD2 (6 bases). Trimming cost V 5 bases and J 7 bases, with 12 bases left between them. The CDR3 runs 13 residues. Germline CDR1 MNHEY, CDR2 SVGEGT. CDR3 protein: CASSPTRVNEQFF. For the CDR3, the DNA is TGTGCCAGCAGTCCGACTAGGGTTAATGAGCAGTTCTTC.

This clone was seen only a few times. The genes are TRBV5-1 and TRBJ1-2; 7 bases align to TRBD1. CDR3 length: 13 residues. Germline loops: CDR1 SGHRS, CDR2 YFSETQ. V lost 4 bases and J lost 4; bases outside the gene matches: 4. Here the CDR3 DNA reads TGCGCCAGCAGCGGGGACAGTCCCTATGGCTACACCTTC. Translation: CASSGDSPYGYTF.

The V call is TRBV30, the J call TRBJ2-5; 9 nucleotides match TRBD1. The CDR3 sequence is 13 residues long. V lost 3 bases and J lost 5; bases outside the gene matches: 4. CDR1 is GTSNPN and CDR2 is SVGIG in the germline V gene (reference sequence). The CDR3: CAWRDRGRETQYF. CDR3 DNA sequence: TGTGCCTGGAGGGACAGGGGCCGGGAGACCCAGTACTTC.

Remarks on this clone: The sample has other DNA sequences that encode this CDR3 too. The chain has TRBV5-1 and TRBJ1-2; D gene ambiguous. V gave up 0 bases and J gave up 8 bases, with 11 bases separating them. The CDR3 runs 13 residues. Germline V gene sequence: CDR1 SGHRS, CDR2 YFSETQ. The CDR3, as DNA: TGCGCCAGCAGCTTGGAAGGGAGTGGGGGCTACACCTTC. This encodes CASSLEGSGGYTF.

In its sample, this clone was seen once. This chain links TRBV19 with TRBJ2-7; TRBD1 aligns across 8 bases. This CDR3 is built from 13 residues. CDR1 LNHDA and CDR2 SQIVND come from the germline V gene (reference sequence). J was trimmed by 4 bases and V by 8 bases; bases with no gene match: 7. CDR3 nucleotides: TGTGCCAGTGGACAGGGTAAAGAATACGAGCAGTACTTC. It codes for CASGQGKEYEQYF.

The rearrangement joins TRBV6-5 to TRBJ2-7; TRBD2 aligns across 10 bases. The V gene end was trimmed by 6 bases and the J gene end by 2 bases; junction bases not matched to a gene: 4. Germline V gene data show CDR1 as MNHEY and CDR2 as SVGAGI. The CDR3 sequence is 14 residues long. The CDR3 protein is CASRLLAGAYEQYF. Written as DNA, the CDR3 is TGTGCCAGCAGACTTCTAGCGGGGGCCTACGAGCAGTACTTC.

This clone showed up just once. CDR3 coding DNA: TGTGCCACAGGGGTCTCCTACAATGAGCAGTTCTTC. This gives the protein CATGVSYNEQFF. The rearrangement uses TRBV6-6 and TRBJ2-1; tentatively, D is TRBD1 (6 bases). CDR1 and CDR2 (germline): MNHNY, SVGAGI (reference sequence). This CDR3 comprises 12 residues. Trimming removed 10 bases at V and 0 bases at J, with 7 bases between.

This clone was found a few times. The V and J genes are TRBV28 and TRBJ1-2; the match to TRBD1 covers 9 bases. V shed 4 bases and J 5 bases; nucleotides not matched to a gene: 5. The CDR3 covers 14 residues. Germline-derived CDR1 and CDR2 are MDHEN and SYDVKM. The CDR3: CASSSSGQGYGYTF. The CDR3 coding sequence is TGTGCCAGCAGTTCCTCGGGACAGGGTTATGGCTACACCTTC.

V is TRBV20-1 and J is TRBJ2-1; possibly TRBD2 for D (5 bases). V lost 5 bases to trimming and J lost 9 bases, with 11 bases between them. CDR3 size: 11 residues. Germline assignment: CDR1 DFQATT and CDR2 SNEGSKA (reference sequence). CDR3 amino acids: CSASERTEQFF. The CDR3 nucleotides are TGCAGTGCTTCGGAGCGGACTGAGCAGTTCTTC.

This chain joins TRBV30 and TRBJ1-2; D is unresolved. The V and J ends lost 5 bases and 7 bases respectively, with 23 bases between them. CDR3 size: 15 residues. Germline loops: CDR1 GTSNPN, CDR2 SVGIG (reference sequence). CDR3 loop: CAWVRPTTPSGGYTF. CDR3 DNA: TGTGCCTGGGTGCGACCGACGACACCGTCTGGTGGCTACACCTTC.

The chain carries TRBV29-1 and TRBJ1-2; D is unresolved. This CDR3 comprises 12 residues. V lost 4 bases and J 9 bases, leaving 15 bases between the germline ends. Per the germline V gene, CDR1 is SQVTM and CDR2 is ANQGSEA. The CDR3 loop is CSVAAGEESYTF. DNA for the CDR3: TGCAGCGTTGCAGCGGGTGAAGAGAGCTACACCTTC.

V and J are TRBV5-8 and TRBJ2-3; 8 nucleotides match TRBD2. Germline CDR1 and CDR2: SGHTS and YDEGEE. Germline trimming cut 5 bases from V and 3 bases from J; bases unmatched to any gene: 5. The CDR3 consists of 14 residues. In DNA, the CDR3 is TGTGCCAGCAGTAGGGGACTAGAGACAGATACGCAGTATTTT. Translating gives CASSRGLETDTQYF.

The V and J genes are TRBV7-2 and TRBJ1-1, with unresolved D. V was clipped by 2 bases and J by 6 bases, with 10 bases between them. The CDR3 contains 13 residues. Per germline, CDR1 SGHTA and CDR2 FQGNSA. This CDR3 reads CASSLNSHPEAFF. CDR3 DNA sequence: TGTGCCAGCAGCTTAAACTCCCACCCTGAAGCTTTCTTT.

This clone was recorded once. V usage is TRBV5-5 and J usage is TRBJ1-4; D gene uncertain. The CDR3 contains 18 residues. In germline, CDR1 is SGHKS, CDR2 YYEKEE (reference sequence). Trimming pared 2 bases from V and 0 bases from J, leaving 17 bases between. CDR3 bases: TGTGCCAGCAGCTTCCAAGCGGGTTTTGGAGCAACTAATGAAAAACTGTTTTTT. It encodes CASSFQAGFGATNEKLFF.

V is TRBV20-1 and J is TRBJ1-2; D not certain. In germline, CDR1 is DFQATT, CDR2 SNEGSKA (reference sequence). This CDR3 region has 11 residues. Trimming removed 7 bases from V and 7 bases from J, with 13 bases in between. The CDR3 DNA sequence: TGCAGTGTAGCCCGGGTTGGTGGCTACACCTTC. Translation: CSVARVGGYTF.

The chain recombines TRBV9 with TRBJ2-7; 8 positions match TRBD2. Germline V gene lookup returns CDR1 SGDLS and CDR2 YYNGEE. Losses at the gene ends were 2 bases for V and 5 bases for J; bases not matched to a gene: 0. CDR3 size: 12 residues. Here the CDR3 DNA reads TGTGCCAGCAGCGTCGGGGGGGACGAGCAGTACTTC. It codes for CASSVGGDEQYF.

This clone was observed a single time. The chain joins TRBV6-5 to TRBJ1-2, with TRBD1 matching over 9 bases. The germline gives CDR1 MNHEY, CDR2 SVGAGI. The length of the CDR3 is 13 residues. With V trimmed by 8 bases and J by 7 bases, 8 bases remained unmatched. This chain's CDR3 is CASGADRGRGYTF. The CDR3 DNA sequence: TGTGCCAGCGGGGCGGACAGGGGACGTGGCTACACCTTC.

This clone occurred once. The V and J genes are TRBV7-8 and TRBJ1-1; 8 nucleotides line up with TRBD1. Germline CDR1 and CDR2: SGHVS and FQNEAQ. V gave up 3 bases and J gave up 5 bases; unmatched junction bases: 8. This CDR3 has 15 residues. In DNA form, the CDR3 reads TGTGCCAGCAGCTTTAGCGCAGGGGGCTTGACTGAAGCTTTCTTT. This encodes CASSFSAGGLTEAFF.

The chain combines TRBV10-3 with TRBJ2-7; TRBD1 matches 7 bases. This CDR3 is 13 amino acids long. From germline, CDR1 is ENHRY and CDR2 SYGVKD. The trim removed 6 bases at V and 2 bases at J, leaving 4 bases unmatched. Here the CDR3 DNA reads TGTGCCATCAGAGGGGACAGCACCTACGAGCAGTACTTC. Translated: CAIRGDSTYEQYF.

The CDR3 loop reads CASSYQGNYGYTF. The CDR3 nucleotides are TGTGCCAGCAGTTACCAGGGAAACTATGGCTACACCTTC. This chain links TRBV12-3 or TRBV12-4 with TRBJ1-2; D possibly corresponds to TRBD1 (5 bases). The V end was cut by 4 bases, the J end by 2 bases, with 8 bases between. The CDR3 has 13 amino acids.

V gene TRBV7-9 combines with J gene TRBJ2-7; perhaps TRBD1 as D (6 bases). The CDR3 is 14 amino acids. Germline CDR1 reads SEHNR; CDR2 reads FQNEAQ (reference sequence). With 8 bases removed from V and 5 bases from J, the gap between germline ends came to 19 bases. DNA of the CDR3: TGTGCCAGCCAGCAAGTCGGTGCAGGGGACGAGCAGTACTTC. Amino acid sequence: CASQQVGAGDEQYF.

CDR3 amino acids: CASSPRDRAPYGYTF. For the CDR3, the DNA is TGTGCCAGCTCACCTCGAGACAGAGCACCCTATGGCTACACCTTC. This chain joins TRBV18 and TRBJ1-2, with D perhaps matching TRBD1 (5 bases). The V end lost 3 bases, the J end lost 4 bases, and 15 bases lay between the germline ends. Germline V lookup: CDR1 KGHSH, CDR2 LQKENI. This CDR3 spans 15 amino acids. Combining the CDR3 with reference TRBV18 and TRBJ1-2 gives the whole variable domain NAGVMQNPRHLVRRRGQEARLRCSPMKGHSHVYWYRQLPEEGLKFMVYLQKENIIDESGMPKERFSAEFPKEGPSILRIQQVVRGDSAAYFCASSPRDRAPYGYTFGSGTRLTVV.